This T cell receptor beta chain appears in the sequencing data of a study of beta chain features in type 1 diabetes. Study-wide results and caveats: Overrepresentation of cells with high TCR expression could result from cDNA sequencing. These data did not resolve whether HLA type affects TCRB rearrangement.

About this clone: Its matching antigen is unknown.

The entirety of the isolated RNA underwent reverse transcription, so expressed TCRB transcripts were sequenced. Read counts averaged approximately 3.3 million for samples of naive, central memory and regulatory T cells. Repertoires were generated with immunoSEQ multiplex PCR, while TCRdb's copy carries only in-frame clones and drops some. Here the sample spans about 250,000 clones, around 14% being singletons. The V and J ends lost 2 bases and 4 bases, in that order; junction bases with no gene match: 8. CDR1 and CDR2 (germline): SGHRS, YFSETQ. The CDR3 has 15 amino acids. The rearrangement joins TRBV5-1 to TRBJ1-2, with TRBD1 matching over 7 bases. This clonotype was obtained from a middle-aged woman in good health. The sequenced sample was naive CD4+ T cells from blood. The CDR3 DNA reads TGCGCCAGCAGCTTTGGCGGACAGGCCCTCTATGGCTACACCTTC. Its translation: CASSFGGQALYGYTF.